This T cell receptor (beta chain) was profiled in a study of blood T cell repertoires in COVID-19. Study overall: PBMCs, B-cell-depleted T cells, or T cells were the source of the cDNA or gDNA that made up the material.

Clinical history as reported by participants underpinned cohort assignment. For recovered donors of Cohort 3, there were two negative PCRs, clearance, or symptom resolution. In the study's own analysis: Amplifying reference gene primers gave estimates of nucleated cell counts. Data came from immunoSEQ multiplex PCR; TCRdb stores just in-frame clones and leaves some out. V and J calls and clone size are copied from that table; D and trimming were computed from the DNA. The sample contains 270,000 or so clones, roughly nine tenths of which appear only once. This receptor was identified in a woman aged 18-29 years who had recovered from COVID-19. Sequencing was carried out using PBMCs or T cells enriched from blood (not recorded which).

The DNA of the CDR3 is TGTGCCAGCAGCAGACAGGGTCAAGCCTTTGCGGACACCGGGGAGCTGTTTTTT. It translates to CASSRQGQAFADTGELFF. The chain uses TRBV9 and TRBJ2-2, with 7 bases identical to TRBD1. Trimming removed 4 bases from V and 3 bases from J; junction bases left unmatched: 15. This CDR3 has 18 amino acids. The germline V gene has CDR1 SGDLS and CDR2 YYNGEE.